The present T cell receptor (beta chain) was sequenced within a study of T cell repertoires in cytomegalovirus infection. Study overall: From public TCR beta signatures came an indication of both CMV infection and matching HLA type. Findings and limits, study-wide: CMV-specific HLA-C-restricted TCR beta clonotypes dominated the ex vivo response.

Trimming took off 3 bases at V and 1 base at J, with 9 bases between the two ends. Germline CDR1 reads DFQATT; CDR2 reads SNEGSKA (reference sequence). The CDR3 totals 14 residues. TCRdb processed the reads anew with MiXCR; each CDR3 protein has one entry. Among hundreds of thousands of distinct CDR3 sequences, roughly 34% were seen once, and the ten largest hold about a sixth. A remark on this clonotype: What it binds is not known.

This receptor was taken from a human donor in good health (CMV status not recorded). Some clones in this sample may be carry-over from other donors' samples. This specimen was cultured PBMCs, taken from culture after CMV antigen stimulation. The chain recombines TRBV20-1 with TRBJ2-2, with D perhaps matching TRBD2 (5 bases). The CDR3 loop reads CSARDLQNTGELFF. CDR3 DNA sequence: TGCAGTGCTAGGGACTTGCAGAACACCGGGGAGCTGTTTTTT.